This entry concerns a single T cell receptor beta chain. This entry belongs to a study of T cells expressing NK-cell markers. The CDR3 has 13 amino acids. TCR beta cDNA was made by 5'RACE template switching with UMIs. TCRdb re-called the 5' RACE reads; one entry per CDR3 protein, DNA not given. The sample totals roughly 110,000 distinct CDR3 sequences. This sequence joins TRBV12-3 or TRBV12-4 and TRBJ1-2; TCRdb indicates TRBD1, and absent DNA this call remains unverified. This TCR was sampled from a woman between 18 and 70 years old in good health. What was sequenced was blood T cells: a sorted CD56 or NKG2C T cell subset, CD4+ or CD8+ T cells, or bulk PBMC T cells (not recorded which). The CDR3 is CASSFPGIYGYTF.